The 21 T cell receptor beta chains listed next were all sequenced from one sample in a study of T cells in Graves' hyperthyroidism and ophthalmopathy. Researchers took RNA transcripts and amplified the TCR beta CDR3 regions from them. During a first-round RT-PCR of the TCR CDR3, the HTBI primer set was used. TCRdb analysed the multiplex PCR reads with MiXCR anew, one entry per CDR3 protein. The sample lists 200,000 to 250,000 distinct CDR3 sequences, roughly 17% occurring once. The specimen sequenced was blood. The receptors were sampled from a woman younger than 35 with Graves' ophthalmopathy.

In this sample, this clonotype turned up a few times. A read error may explain this, as a much larger clone is one base away. The chain couples TRBV25-1 to TRBJ2-7; 8 nucleotides match TRBD1. The germline gives CDR1 MGHDK, CDR2 SYGVNS. The CDR3 is 15 amino acids. Here the CDR3 DNA reads TGTGCCAGCAGTGAACGAGGGACAGGAACCTACGGGCAGTACTTC. This translates into CASSERGTGTYGQYF.

With respect to this clonotype: A much larger clone sits a single nucleotide away, making a read error possible. CDR3 region: CANSYPGQGAEAFF. CDR3 nucleotide sequence: TGTGCCAACAGTTACCCTGGACAGGGGGCTGAAGCTTTCTTT. This rearrangement joins TRBV6-5 to TRBJ1-1; 10 bases line up with TRBD1. This CDR3 is built from 14 residues. Germline V gene lookup returns CDR1 MNHEY and CDR2 SVGAGI.

Details on this clonotype: A much larger clone is a single base away; this may be a read error. The CDR3 DNA is TGTGCCAGCAGCTTAGGTCGGGGAACTTGGGGGACCCAGTACTTC. Its translation: CASSLGRGTWGTQYF. The J gene is TRBJ2-5, the V gene TRBV11-2; a weak D match, TRBD2 (5 bases). The CDR3 is 15 residues long. The ends were cut back, 1 base at V and 7 bases at J, with 16 bases in the middle. CDR1 is SGHAT and CDR2 is FQNNGV in the germline V gene.

V gene TRBV9 combines with J gene TRBJ2-3; 9 bases fit TRBD2. Trimming took 0 bases from V and 2 from J; bases not matched to a gene: 7. Germline assignment: CDR1 SGDLS and CDR2 YYNGEE. This CDR3 spans 17 amino acids. CDR3 residues: CASSVERSGRFTDTQYF. The DNA of the CDR3 is TGTGCCAGCAGCGTAGAAAGGAGCGGGAGGTTCACAGATACGCAGTATTTT.

Ten or more counts support this clonotype. The chain is built from TRBV7-6 and TRBJ2-1; 14 bases align to TRBD2. The V gene end was trimmed by 5 bases and the J gene end by 7 bases; junction bases not matched to a gene: 7. Germline assignment: CDR1 SGHVS and CDR2 FNYEAQ. CDR3 length equals 16 residues. The CDR3 nucleotides are TGTGCCAGCAGCAAGGGACTAGCGGGAGTGAAGAATGAGCAGTTCTTC. Translated: CASSKGLAGVKNEQFF.

The chain recombines TRBV2 with TRBJ2-1, with 8 bases lining up with TRBD2. V was pared by 4 bases and J by 10 bases, with 6 bases of the junction left unmatched. Germline V gene sequence: CDR1 SNHLY, CDR2 FYNNEI. The CDR3 loop spans 13 amino acids. CDR3 sequence: CASSAGGAGEQFF. In DNA form, the CDR3 reads TGTGCCAGCAGTGCCGGGGGGGCTGGGGAGCAGTTCTTC.

This clonotype was seen many times. The V gene is TRBV19, the J gene TRBJ1-1; no clear D gene. The CDR3 runs to 14 residues. The germline V and J ends were trimmed by 4 bases and 2 bases, with 11 bases remaining between them. Germline V CDR1 and CDR2: LNHDA, SQIVND (reference sequence). In nucleotides, the CDR3 is TGTGCCAGTAGTACTCGCGGGCCAAACACTGAAGCTTTCTTT. The encoded protein is CASSTRGPNTEAFF.

As to this clonotype: One junction end does not reproduce the germline sequence, and a read error may be involved. The chain carries TRBV2 and TRBJ2-1, with a weak D call TRBD2 (6 bases). The germline gives CDR1 SNHLY, CDR2 FYNNEI. CDR3 size: 13 residues. The CDR3 DNA reads as TGTGCCAGCAGACTACCGGGAGATACGAGAAGGGTCTTC. Translation: CASRLPGDTRRVF.

This clonotype was found once. Germline and junction disagree at one end, which may indicate a read error. CDR3: CASSMGLAGGSIDTQYF. DNA of the CDR3: TGTGCCAGCAGTATGGGACTAGCGGGAGGGAGCATAGATACGCAGTATTTT. The rearrangement links TRBV28 to TRBJ2-3; 16 positions agree with TRBD2. CDR3 length: 17 residues. Germline V gene sequence: CDR1 MDHEN, CDR2 SYDVKM.

This clonotype occurred many times. The gene calls are TRBV19 and TRBJ2-7, with TRBD1 as a possible D gene (5 bases). In germline, CDR1 is LNHDA, CDR2 SQIVND (reference sequence). V was clipped by 3 bases and J by 5 bases, with 8 bases between them. The CDR3 is 12 residues long. The CDR3 nucleotides are TGTGCCAGTAGTATCTGGGGCAACGAGCAGTACTTC. Residues: CASSIWGNEQYF.

This sequence joins TRBV11-1 and TRBJ2-1, with 11 bases lining up with TRBD2. Germline V gene sequence: CDR1 SGHAT, CDR2 FQDESV (reference sequence). V was clipped by 6 bases and J by 5 bases; unmatched bases: 9. There are 16 residues in the CDR3. The CDR3: CASRSISGRENNEQFF. The DNA for the CDR3 is TGTGCCAGCAGATCCATTAGCGGGAGGGAGAACAATGAGCAGTTCTTC.

There are many counts of this clonotype. The rearrangement links TRBV27 to TRBJ1-1; maybe TRBD1 (6 bases). The CDR3 has 16 residues. Germline V gene sequence: CDR1 MNHEY, CDR2 SMNVEV (reference sequence). V was clipped by 5 bases and J by 1 base, with 17 bases between them. CDR3 region: CASSDRWRRRNTEAFF. In DNA form, the CDR3 reads TGTGCCAGCAGTGACAGGTGGCGTAGACGGAACACTGAAGCTTTCTTT.

This clonotype was recorded many times. The chain uses TRBV6-1 and TRBJ2-1; D is perhaps TRBD2 (5 bases). CDR1 MNHNS and CDR2 SASEGT come from the germline V gene. This CDR3 is 16 amino acids long. Trimming pared 1 base from V and 4 bases from J, leaving 14 bases between. CDR3 in amino acids: CASSEGPAAYYNEQFF. CDR3 nucleotides: TGTGCCAGCAGTGAAGGCCCAGCGGCTTATTACAATGAGCAGTTCTTC.

The chain carries TRBV5-5 and TRBJ2-5, with 11 bases matching TRBD1. This CDR3 has 15 residues. Germline V CDR1 and CDR2: SGHKS, YYEKEE (reference sequence). The V segment lost 4 bases and the J segment 5 bases; nucleotides outside the gene matches: 7. The CDR3 spells CASSPWDRGYETQYF. The DNA of the CDR3 is TGTGCCAGCAGCCCCTGGGACAGGGGGTATGAGACCCAGTACTTC.

This clonotype came up many times. CDR3 nucleotides: TGTGCCAGCAGCCGGGAGAGCTTGGCCGAGCAGTACTTC. Translating it yields CASSRESLAEQYF. V usage is TRBV5-8 and J usage is TRBJ2-7, with TRBD2 as a possible D gene (6 bases). This CDR3 region has 13 residues. V was cut by 4 bases and J by 6 bases, with 14 bases left in between. CDR1 is SGHTS, CDR2 YDEGEE, per germline.

This clonotype was counted at least ten times. The chain uses TRBV4-3 and TRBJ2-3, with a possible D match to TRBD1 (6 bases). The V and J ends lost 3 bases and 1 base respectively, with 11 bases between them. Germline CDR1 and CDR2: LGHNA and YSLEER. This CDR3 contains 15 residues. CDR3 sequence (DNA): TGCGCCAGCAGCCAGGGGGCGTTTGGCACAGATACGCAGTATTTT. It yields the protein CASSQGAFGTDTQYF.

In this sample, this clonotype turned up many times. This chain connects TRBV11-2 to TRBJ2-1; TRBD2 matches at 7 bases. The V gene end was trimmed by 2 bases and the J gene end by 9 bases; junction bases not matched to a gene: 10. Per the germline V gene, CDR1 is SGHAT and CDR2 is FQNNGV. CDR3 length: 15 amino acids. CDR3 protein: CASSLRTSEVSEQFF. The CDR3 region has the DNA TGTGCCAGCAGCTTAAGAACTAGCGAGGTATCTGAGCAGTTCTTC.

Ten or more counts support this clonotype. The chain combines TRBV10-3 with TRBJ1-1; TRBD1 matches 7 bases. The germline V gene has CDR1 ENHRY and CDR2 SYGVKD. The CDR3 consists of 15 residues. V gave up 3 bases and J gave up 1 base; unmatched junction bases: 5. The CDR3 loop reads CAISEHRGRNTEAFF. DNA of the CDR3: TGTGCCATCAGTGAACACAGGGGCCGGAACACTGAAGCTTTCTTT.

This clonotype occurred many times. V gene TRBV19 combines with J gene TRBJ1-1; D may be TRBD1 (5 bases). V was pared by 6 bases and J by 4 bases, with 15 bases between. The V gene's germline CDR1 is LNHDA and CDR2 SQIVND (reference sequence). This CDR3 spans 14 amino acids. In DNA form, the CDR3 reads TGTGCCAGTAGGGTCAACGGGGGTCGCACTGAAGCTTTCTTT. Translation gives CASRVNGGRTEAFF. The full variable domain, rest sourced from reference TRBV19 and TRBJ1-1, is DGGITQSPKYLFRKEGQNVTLSCEQNLNHDAMYWYRQDPGQGLRLIYYSQIVNDFQKGDIAEGYSVSREKKESFPLTVTSAQKNPTAFYLCASRVNGGRTEAFFGQGTRLTVV.

This clonotype showed up many times. The chain recombines TRBV20-1 with TRBJ1-4, with unresolved D. The CDR3 covers 12 residues. Germline V gene sequence: CDR1 DFQATT, CDR2 SNEGSKA (reference sequence). The V end lost 7 bases, the J end lost 4 bases, and 10 bases lay between the germline ends. The CDR3 nucleotides read TGCAGTGTGCGAAAGCTTAATGAAAAACTGTTTTTT. Translated: CSVRKLNEKLFF.

The rearrangement joins TRBV7-6 to TRBJ2-7; D is ambiguous. The CDR3 spans 15 residues. Germline CDR1 reads SGHVS; CDR2 reads FNYEAQ. V was shortened by 5 bases and J by 2 bases, with 16 bases between the two germline ends. CDR3 DNA: TGTGCCAGCAGCCCCAGGCCTGATACCCCCTACGAGCAGTACTTC. Translating it yields CASSPRPDTPYEQYF.